A single sample gave rise to the 28 T cell receptor beta chains below, sequenced in a study of response to subunit inactivated influenza vaccine. TCRdb reprocessed the RT-PCR reads with MiXCR, giving one entry per CDR3 protein. The table shows around 520,000 distinct CDR3 sequences, with roughly 10% occurring only once. The sequencing used PBMCs from blood, collected on the day of vaccination. Source of these receptors: a man aged 50 to 59 who received an inactivated influenza vaccine.

This clonotype was seen only a few times. The chain is built from TRBV20-1 and TRBJ2-7; TRBD2 aligns across 7 bases. With V trimmed by 1 base and J by 5 bases, 8 bases remained unmatched. The CDR3 spans 14 residues. From germline, CDR1 is DFQATT and CDR2 SNEGSKA (reference sequence). This chain's CDR3 is CSARVAGVSNEQYF. For the CDR3, the DNA is TGCAGTGCTAGAGTGGCGGGAGTTTCTAACGAGCAGTACTTC.

This clonotype was seen only a few times. The chain is built from TRBV11-2 and TRBJ2-5, with D perhaps matching TRBD2 (6 bases). Germline V gene sequence: CDR1 SGHAT, CDR2 FQNNGV. With 0 bases removed from V and 0 bases from J, the gap between germline ends came to 11 bases. The CDR3 extends over 16 amino acids. CDR3 region: CASSLESGGNQETQYF. The CDR3 nucleotides read TGTGCCAGCAGCTTAGAGTCGGGCGGGAACCAAGAGACCCAGTACTTC.

This chain joins TRBV12-3 or TRBV12-4 and TRBJ2-3, with 8 positions matching TRBD2. The CDR3 spans 18 residues. The V and J ends lost 3 bases and 0 bases, in that order; junction bases with no gene match: 11. CDR3 loop: CASSFSIAGSPSTDTQYF. The CDR3 DNA reads as TGTGCCAGCAGTTTTTCGATAGCGGGGAGTCCTAGCACAGATACGCAGTATTTT.

This clonotype occurred a few times. This chain joins TRBV20-1 and TRBJ1-2; D is uncertain. The CDR3 extends over 13 amino acids. Per the germline V gene, CDR1 is DFQATT and CDR2 is SNEGSKA (reference sequence). The CDR3 DNA is TGCAGCGGTAGACTGCAAAGAGGGCTGGGCTACACCTTC. Its protein is CSGRLQRGLGYTF.

This clonotype was seen a handful of times. This chain joins TRBV29-1 and TRBJ2-5; 7 bases are a match to TRBD1. Per germline, CDR1 SQVTM and CDR2 ANQGSEA. Germline trimming cut 3 bases from V and 5 bases from J; bases unmatched to any gene: 6. The CDR3 extends over 13 amino acids. CDR3 in DNA: TGCAGCGTTGAGAGACAGGGTAGGGAGACCCAGTACTTC. Protein sequence: CSVERQGRETQYF.

The genes are TRBV5-6 and TRBJ1-4; D is uncertain. This CDR3 is built from 15 residues. V lost 0 bases to trimming and J lost 2 bases, with 8 bases between them. Germline V gene lookup returns CDR1 SGHDT and CDR2 YYEEEE. The CDR3 DNA reads as TGTGCCAGCAGCTTGGCCGGATGGACTAATGAAAAACTGTTTTTT. The encoded protein is CASSLAGWTNEKLFF.

Only a few counts were recorded for this clonotype. The chain recombines TRBV3-1 with TRBJ2-4; D unresolved. With 5 bases removed from V and 8 bases from J, the gap between germline ends came to 7 bases. CDR3 size: 11 residues. CDR1 and CDR2 (germline): LGHDT, YNNKEL (reference sequence). The CDR3 here is CASSSNDIQYF. The CDR3 nucleotides are TGTGCCAGCAGCTCCAATGACATTCAGTACTTC.

This clonotype came up a few times. The chain combines TRBV7-2 with TRBJ2-1; 11 bases align to TRBD2. With 4 bases clipped from V and 5 bases from J, the junction kept 4 bases outside the gene matches. CDR3 length: 15 amino acids. The germline gives CDR1 SGHTA, CDR2 FQGNSA. CDR3 nucleotide sequence: TGTGCCAGCAGCTCCAGACTAGCGGGGCACAATGAGCAGTTCTTC. Translated: CASSSRLAGHNEQFF.

This clonotype was counted at least ten times. The chain has TRBV7-8 and TRBJ1-5; D may be TRBD1 (6 bases). The germline V gene encodes CDR1 SGHVS and CDR2 FQNEAQ. The CDR3 has 15 amino acids. Trimming shortened V by 8 bases and J by 5 bases, and 19 bases separated the two germline ends. In DNA form, the CDR3 reads TGTGCCAGCCGTCCGGATGGGGGCCTTTATCAGCCCCAGCATTTT. As protein: CASRPDGGLYQPQHF. The full variable domain, its missing parts supplied by reference TRBV7-8 and TRBJ1-5, is GAGVSQSPRYKVAKRGQDVALRCDPISGHVSLFWYQQALGQGPEFLTYFQNEAQLDKSGLPSDRFFAERPEGSVSTLKIQRTQQEDSAVYLCASRPDGGLYQPQHFGDGTRLSIL.

This clonotype occurred a few times. The chain carries TRBV5-6 and TRBJ2-3; 7 bases agree with TRBD1. J lost 7 bases, V lost 4 bases, and 12 bases had no gene match. Germline CDR1 and CDR2: SGHDT and YYEEEE. The CDR3 runs 15 residues. For the CDR3, the DNA is TGTGCCAGCAGCCCCGACAGGGTGGGCTGGTATACGCAGTATTTT. Its protein product is CASSPDRVGWYTQYF.

J is TRBJ2-5 and V is TRBV24-1; D may correspond to TRBD1 or TRBD2 (6 bases each). The CDR3 has 17 residues. Per germline, CDR1 KGHDR and CDR2 SFDVKD. V dropped 1 base and J dropped 5 bases, with 19 bases sitting between them. For the CDR3, the DNA is TGTGCCACCAGTGATTTCCGGGGGACCAGGGGTCGGGAGACCCAGTACTTC. Residues: CATSDFRGTRGRETQYF.

In its sample, this clonotype was seen many times. The chain has TRBV12-3 or TRBV12-4 and TRBJ2-5; D unresolved. The V end lost 4 bases, the J end lost 5 bases, and 5 bases lay between the germline ends. This CDR3 contains 11 residues. CDR3 DNA sequence: TGTGCCAGCAGTTCGAGGGAGACCCAGTACTTC. This sequence encodes CASSSRETQYF.

The gene calls are TRBV4-1 and TRBJ2-7; no firm D call. CDR1 is MGHRA, CDR2 YSYEKL, per germline. The CDR3 is made up of 15 amino acids. V was cut by 0 bases and J by 4 bases, with 13 bases left in between. The CDR3 region has the DNA TGCGCCAGCAGCCAAGATCGCGGCAGTCTATACGAGCAGTACTTC. Protein sequence: CASSQDRGSLYEQYF.

This clonotype was seen ten or more times. The chain recombines TRBV20-1 with TRBJ2-1; D is uncertain. This CDR3 has 14 amino acids. V lost 0 bases and J 7 bases, leaving 13 bases between the germline ends. Germline V gives CDR1 DFQATT, CDR2 SNEGSKA (reference sequence). CDR3 DNA: TGCAGTGCTAGAGAGCCGGCCATGGGGAATGAGCAGTTCTTC. Protein sequence: CSAREPAMGNEQFF.

CDR3 DNA sequence: TGTGCCAGCAGCCCTTTTAGAGGTGGGGCGAACACTGAAGCTTTCTTT. Translating it yields CASSPFRGGANTEAFF. V usage is TRBV3-1 and J usage is TRBJ1-1, with D maybe TRBD1 (5 bases). Between the trimmed V and J ends, which lost 4 bases and 1 base, there was a span of 16 bases. Looked up from germline, CDR1 is LGHDT and CDR2 is YNNKEL (reference sequence). The CDR3 extends over 16 amino acids.

This sequence joins TRBV27 and TRBJ2-7; TRBD2 matches at 8 bases. The CDR3 loop spans 15 amino acids. Germline CDR1 and CDR2: MNHEY and SMNVEV (reference sequence). With V trimmed by 5 bases and J by 4 bases, 10 bases remained unmatched. The DNA of the CDR3 is TGTGCCAGCAGTAAGGTAGCGGGAAATGCGTACGAGCAGTACTTC. Protein product: CASSKVAGNAYEQYF.

This clonotype was seen a few times. The chain joins TRBV5-1 to TRBJ2-7, with a possible D match to TRBD1 (5 bases). The CDR3 sequence is 16 residues long. Germline-derived CDR1 and CDR2 are SGHRS and YFSETQ. Trimming took off 4 bases at V and 4 bases at J, with 21 bases between the two ends. The CDR3 here is CASSPLDTMQIYEQYF. CDR3 coding DNA: TGCGCCAGCAGCCCCTTGGACACGATGCAGATATACGAGCAGTACTTC.

Many counts were recorded for this clonotype. The rearrangement links TRBV12-3 or TRBV12-4 to TRBJ2-5; D may match TRBD1 or TRBD2 (7 bases each). Trimming removed 6 bases from V and 4 bases from J, with 18 bases in between. CDR3 length equals 15 residues. The CDR3 nucleotides read TGTGCCAGCAGGCCCAGGGGGGGTTTCGGAGAGACCCAGTACTTC. Its translation is CASRPRGGFGETQYF.

The chain couples TRBV6-1 to TRBJ2-2; D gene uncertain. The germline V gene has CDR1 MNHNS and CDR2 SASEGT. The CDR3 length is 13 residues. The V gene lost 8 bases and the J gene lost 6 bases, with 13 bases spanning the gap. The CDR3 DNA reads as TGTGCCAGCGTAGGGTTTTCGTCCGGGGAGCTGTTTTTT. This translates into CASVGFSSGELFF.

A word on this clonotype: One junction end does not reproduce the germline sequence, and a read error may be involved. The chain recombines TRBV12-3 or TRBV12-4 with TRBJ2-7, with 7 positions matching TRBD1. The CDR3 is made up of 14 amino acids. The CDR3 DNA reads as TGTGCCAGCAGTCTCAACAGGGGTCAAGGCGAGCGGTACTTC. Translation gives CASSLNRGQGERYF.

This clonotype has a count of ten or more. The gene calls are TRBV4-1 and TRBJ1-1; the D gene is possibly TRBD1 (5 bases). CDR1 is MGHRA and CDR2 is YSYEKL in the germline V gene. The CDR3 runs to 16 residues. Trimming took 0 bases from V and 1 from J, leaving 12 bases between them. The CDR3 reads CASSQDLGVGNTEAFF. The CDR3 coding sequence is TGCGCCAGCAGCCAAGATCTGGGGGTTGGGAACACTGAAGCTTTCTTT.

The chain links TRBV7-8 to TRBJ2-7; D assignment may be TRBD1 or TRBD2 (6 bases each). Germline lookup yields CDR1 SGHVS and CDR2 FQNEAQ. CDR3 length: 15 residues. Trimming took 2 bases from V and 7 from J, leaving 18 bases between them. This chain's CDR3 is CASSLSGGGLREQYF. In nucleotides, the CDR3 is TGTGCCAGCAGCTTATCGGGTGGGGGGCTGAGAGAGCAGTACTTC.

This clonotype was recorded a few times. The chain couples TRBV5-1 to TRBJ2-5; D unresolved. This CDR3 comprises 13 residues. Deletions cut 1 base from V and 2 bases from J, with 6 bases between. Germline V lookup: CDR1 SGHRS, CDR2 YFSETQ. Here the CDR3 reads CASSLMTQETQYF. The CDR3, as DNA: TGCGCCAGCAGCTTGATGACTCAAGAGACCCAGTACTTC.

The table lists this clonotype with a few counts. The V call is TRBV20-1, the J call TRBJ1-1, with D possibly TRBD1 on 6 matching bases. The length of the CDR3 is 15 residues. Germline loops: CDR1 DFQATT, CDR2 SNEGSKA (reference sequence). V was pared by 4 bases and J by 5 bases, with 20 bases between. The chain's CDR3 is CSAIGQPGPGTEAFF. As DNA, the CDR3 is TGCAGTGCTATAGGACAGCCAGGGCCGGGGACTGAAGCTTTCTTT.

The chain has TRBV20-1 and TRBJ2-7; 10 positions agree with TRBD1. The germline V gene encodes CDR1 DFQATT and CDR2 SNEGSKA (reference sequence). Germline trimming cut 6 bases from V and 2 bases from J; bases unmatched to any gene: 1. The CDR3 covers 12 residues. CDR3 DNA sequence: TGCAGTGCAGGGACAGGGGCCTACGAGCAGTACTTC. This codes for CSAGTGAYEQYF.

This clonotype has more than one count but fewer than ten. The chain recombines TRBV24-1 with TRBJ2-5; D is perhaps TRBD2 (6 bases). Germline V lookup: CDR1 KGHDR, CDR2 SFDVKD. V lost 0 bases to trimming and J lost 4 bases, with 11 bases between them. The CDR3 runs 15 residues. The CDR3 here is CATSDLVPAGETQYF. The DNA of the CDR3 is TGTGCCACCAGTGATTTGGTTCCAGCGGGAGAGACCCAGTACTTC.

The CDR3 is CASSPGRSAGAEYIQYF. CDR3 sequence (DNA): TGTGCCAGCAGCCCCGGCCGTAGCGCTGGGGCGGAGTACATTCAGTACTTC. This chain joins TRBV7-9 and TRBJ2-4; D is possibly TRBD1 or TRBD2 (5 bases each). Germline-derived CDR1 and CDR2 are SEHNR and FQNEAQ (reference sequence). The CDR3 has 17 residues. The V and J ends lost 5 bases and 8 bases respectively, with 25 bases between them. Filled out from reference TRBV7-9 and TRBJ2-4, the complete variable domain reads DTGVSQNPRHKITKRGQNVTFRCDPISEHNRLYWYRQTLGQGPEFLTYFQNEAQLEKSRLLSDRFSAERPKGSFSTLEIQRTEQGDSAMYLCASSPGRSAGAEYIQYFGAGTRLSVL.

V gene TRBV28 combines with J gene TRBJ2-5; TRBD1 agrees at 7 bases. The CDR3 covers 14 residues. Per germline, CDR1 MDHEN and CDR2 SYDVKM. V was pared by 6 bases and J by 5 bases, with 9 bases of the junction left unmatched. CDR3 loop: CASRPIQGLETQYF. CDR3 DNA: TGTGCCAGCAGACCAATACAGGGGTTGGAGACCCAGTACTTC.